The present T cell receptor beta chain was sequenced within a study of T cells in Graves' hyperthyroidism and ophthalmopathy (dated by TCRdb to between 2019 and 2020). At the level of the whole study: Peripheral blood was collected at initial diagnosis, before any treatment. TCR V-J signatures able to tell the groups apart were searched for in a discovery cohort of about a hundred patients, of whom roughly 42 had Graves' ophthalmopathy and around 58 had stable Graves' hyperthyroidism. In addition, the study compared T-cell repertoires in thyroid tissue and in blood from 6 or 7 Graves' hyperthyroidism patients. Once sampling was done, hyperthyroidism patients were given methimazole at a starting dose of 30 mg daily, whereas ophthalmopathy patients were given high-dose intravenous methylprednisolone. Whether ophthalmopathy could be predicted prospectively was tested in an independent validation cohort made up of roughly 19 hyperthyroidism patients plus 17 patients who later progressed to ophthalmopathy. For training and testing, the 100 patients in the discovery cohort were randomly divided in a 7:3 ratio. The paper reports TCR Vbeta CDR3 sequencing of more than 120 peripheral blood samples: approximately 43 ophthalmopathy, approximately 74 hyperthyroidism and 17 progressor patients. The full study reports these points: Sample size was not statistically predetermined, and investigators were not blinded to group allocation. In validation, the model predicted progression to ophthalmopathy with approximately 69% sensitivity and over 72% specificity, a median of roughly seven months before onset. A 13 V-J signature model separated ophthalmopathy from stable hyperthyroidism, with 87.88% sensitivity and about 81% specificity in cross-validation and 80%/75% in testing. Most expanded thyroid clonotypes (frequency above 0.001) were also detected in blood, a finding suggesting that blood repertoires may reflect thyroid immune responses.

About this clonotype itself: No antigen is known for it. The record has no base qualities; no much larger clone is one base away.

The TCR beta CDR3 regions were amplified from RNA transcripts. The first round of RT-PCR for the TCR CDR3 was performed with the HTBI primer set and the Qiagen OneStep RT-PCR kit. Libraries were constructed in a second round of multiplex PCR, after which size selection and purification were carried out. The libraries were sequenced on an Illumina HiSeq2000 using paired-end 100 bp reads. In the paper's pipeline: SOAPnuke was used to process the raw data, removing reads that contained adapters or uncalled bases, had a mean Phred below 15, or lacked an exact match to the constant primer or identifier. COPE v1.2.5 was used to merge the high-quality paired reads, and each unique nucleotide sequence was defined as a clonotype. MiTCR v1.1 was used to align the clonotypes against IMGT TRBV, TRBD and TRBJ reference segments. The analysis included only V-J combinations with a frequency above 0.0001, which together covered around 99% of the repertoires. A TCS score was defined as the ratio between F50 (clonal expansion) and ExV (chaos), using BLOSUM62-based TCRdist between CDR3 peptides within each V-J. Welch's t-statistics and random forest reduced several hundred V-J features to about 13, which were used in a naive Bayes classifier (R e1071). TCRdb passed the public sequencing reads through fastp at Q25 and MiXCR, retaining productive beta sequences. One record per CDR3 amino acid sequence lists the most common genes and DNA. The V and J calls were determined by TCRdb, not by the authors. For this sample the table gives about 700,000 distinct CDR3 sequences, of which 11% to 15% were detected only once. Together, the top ten hold roughly 10% of the sample.

Stable Graves' hyperthyroidism was defined as no progression to ophthalmopathy during 18 months of follow-up. Hyperthyroidism patients were newly diagnosed, had a disease duration of under 2 months, and were aged 18 to 65 years. The study excluded patients with uncontrolled infections, other autoimmune diseases, pregnancy or lactation. Diagnoses were established on the basis of clinical symptoms, serum thyroxine and TRAb, thyroid ultrasound, and orbital computed tomography. PBMCs were separated from 10 ml of fresh peripheral blood using Ficoll-Paque density gradient centrifugation. Total RNA was extracted using Trizol reagent, and RNA quality was assessed on an Agilent 2100 Bioanalyzer. V and J lose 1 base and 3 bases, and a span of 6 bases separates them. CDR1 and CDR2 are drawn from the germline V gene (reference sequence): LNHNV, YYDKDF. From its cysteine to its phenylalanine, the CDR3 spans 14 amino acids. CDR3 DNA is the only sequence kept; it has 42 bases, read in frame from the first base.

Sequences were obtained from blood. This clonotype was sampled from a woman under 30 with Graves' hyperthyroidism. The rearrangement combines TRBV15 with TRBJ1-4, with the D gene not clear enough to name. In nucleotide form, the sequence is TGTGCCACCAGCAGAGGGGCCGCTAATGAAAAACTGTTTTTT. It encodes CATSRGAANEKLFF.